These 4 T cell receptor beta chains originate from one sample sequenced in a study of cytomegalovirus exposure and HLA in healthy donors. Researchers ran the PCR with 60 Vbeta and 13 Jbeta primers. TCRdb keeps only in-frame clones here, not all; method: immunoSEQ multiplex PCR. The sample holds 100,000 to 150,000 clones, around 78% seen once. What was sequenced was PBMCs. The receptor source for this set is a woman in her fifties or sixties in good health and CMV-seronegative.

The chain is built from TRBV5-6 and TRBJ2-6; tentative D call: TRBD1 (6 bases). Trimming took 2 bases from V and 0 from J, leaving 15 bases between them. The CDR3 is 18 amino acids. The germline V gene has CDR1 SGHDT and CDR2 YYEEEE. CDR3 nucleotide sequence: TGTGCCAGCAGCTTTCCACTACAGGGATCCTCTGGGGCCAACGTCCTGACTTTC. Amino acid sequence: CASSFPLQGSSGANVLTF. The complete variable domain, with remaining parts taken from reference TRBV5-6 and TRBJ2-6, reads DAGVTQSPTHLIKTRGQQVTLRCSPKSGHDTVSWYQQALGQGPQFIFQYYEEEERQRGNFPDRFSGHQFPNYSSELNVNALLLGDSALYLCASSFPLQGSSGANVLTFGAGSRLTVL.

DNA of the CDR3: TGTGCCAGCTCAAGCACAGGGCGCCGGAACACTGAAGCTTTCTTT. This encodes CASSSTGRRNTEAFF. The gene calls are TRBV18 and TRBJ1-1; D is perhaps TRBD1 (6 bases). The germline gives CDR1 KGHSH, CDR2 LQKENI. This CDR3 is built from 15 residues. V was clipped by 5 bases and J by 1 base, with 14 bases between them.

The chain employs TRBV28 and TRBJ2-7; a possible D gene is TRBD2 (5 bases). The CDR3 contains 13 residues. V was trimmed by 5 bases and J by 3 bases, leaving 11 bases between them. The germline V gene has CDR1 MDHEN and CDR2 SYDVKM. CDR3 in amino acids: CASSPEGHYEQYV. CDR3 nucleotide sequence: TGTGCCAGCAGTCCAGAGGGCCACTACGAGCAGTACGTC.

This sequence joins TRBV7-9 and TRBJ2-3; 11 nucleotides align to TRBD2. This CDR3 has 15 amino acids. The germline gives CDR1 SEHNR, CDR2 FQNEAQ (reference sequence). V shed 5 bases, J shed 1 base, and the junction held 2 bases outside the gene matches. CDR3 residues: CASSTTSGGTDTQYF. The DNA of the CDR3 is TGTGCCAGCAGCACGACTAGCGGGGGCACAGATACGCAGTATTTT.